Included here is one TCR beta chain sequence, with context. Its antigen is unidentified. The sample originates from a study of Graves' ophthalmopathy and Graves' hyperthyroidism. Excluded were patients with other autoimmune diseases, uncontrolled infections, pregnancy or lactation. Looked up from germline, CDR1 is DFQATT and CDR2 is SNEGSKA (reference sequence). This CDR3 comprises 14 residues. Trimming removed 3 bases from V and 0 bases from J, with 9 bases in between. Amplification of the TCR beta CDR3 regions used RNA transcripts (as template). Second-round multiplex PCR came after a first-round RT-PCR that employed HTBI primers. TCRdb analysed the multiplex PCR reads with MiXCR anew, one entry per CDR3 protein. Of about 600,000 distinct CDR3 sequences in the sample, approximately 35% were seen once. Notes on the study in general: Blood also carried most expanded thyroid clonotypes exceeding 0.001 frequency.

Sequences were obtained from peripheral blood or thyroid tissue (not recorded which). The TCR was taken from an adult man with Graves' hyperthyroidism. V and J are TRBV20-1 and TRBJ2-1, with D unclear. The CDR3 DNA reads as TGCAGTGCTAGTGCCACCGACTCCTACAATGAGCAGTTCTTC. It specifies CSASATDSYNEQFF.